The 27 T cell receptor beta chains listed next were all sequenced from one sample in a study of blood T cell repertoires in COVID-19. Here immunoSEQ multiplex PCR was the method, and the copy in TCRdb shows in-frame clones only, minus some. The sample lists fewer than 200,000 clones, roughly 80% occurring once. The sequenced material came from peripheral blood. These receptors were obtained from a human donor in a cohort sampled during active COVID-19.

The gene calls are TRBV3-1 (or the pseudogene TRBV3-2) and TRBJ1-2, with D perhaps TRBD1 (6 bases). The V end was cut by 6 bases, the J end by 7 bases, with 18 bases between. CDR1 and CDR2 from the germline V gene are LGHDT and YNNKEL (reference sequence). CDR3 length: 14 residues. CDR3 in amino acids: CASREQGSHGGYTF. The CDR3 DNA is TGTGCCAGCAGGGAACAGGGCAGCCACGGTGGCTACACCTTC.

This clone was detected only a few times. This sequence joins TRBV21-1 and TRBJ2-5; TRBD1 was called by the table and not checked on the DNA. TRBV21-1 is termed a pseudogene. The CDR3 sequence is 12 residues long. DNA of the CDR3: TGTGCCAGCAGCTCACATCAAGAGACCCAGTACTTC. It translates to CASSSHQETQYF.

This chain links TRBV5-1 with TRBJ2-3; TRBD2 might be the D (7 bases). V lost 0 bases, J lost 0 bases, and 14 bases lay in between. CDR3 length: 17 residues. Germline CDR1 is SGHRS and CDR2 is YFSETQ. The CDR3: CASSLEGGARSTDTQYF. The CDR3 DNA sequence: TGCGCCAGCAGCTTGGAGGGGGGGGCGCGGAGCACAGATACGCAGTATTTT.

The chain joins TRBV28 to TRBJ1-1; D not resolved. From germline, CDR1 is MDHEN and CDR2 SYDVKM. The CDR3 covers 16 residues. Trimming shortened V by 4 bases and J by 4 bases, and 19 bases separated the two germline ends. CDR3 protein: CASSSLSGSKSTEAFF. CDR3 sequence (DNA): TGTGCCAGCAGTTCCCTTTCAGGCTCGAAGAGCACTGAAGCTTTCTTT.

The chain uses TRBV3-1 (or the pseudogene TRBV3-2) and TRBJ1-3, with D perhaps matching TRBD1 (5 bases). V lost 0 bases to trimming and J lost 1 base, with 7 bases between them. Germline V gene data show CDR1 as LGHDT and CDR2 as YNNKEL (reference sequence). The length of the CDR3 is 15 residues. The CDR3 nucleotides are TGTGCCAGCAGCCAAGATGGGGGGTCTGGAAACACCATATATTTT. Translated: CASSQDGGSGNTIYF.

The V and J genes are TRBV19 and TRBJ1-2; D call uncertain. The V gene's germline CDR1 is LNHDA and CDR2 SQIVND (reference sequence). The ends were cut back, 8 bases at V and 2 bases at J, with 18 bases in the middle. The CDR3 consists of 15 residues. Here the CDR3 reads CASYVTSGRNYGYTF. DNA for the CDR3: TGTGCCAGTTACGTGACCAGCGGCAGAAACTATGGCTACACCTTC.

The rearrangement links TRBV6-5 to TRBJ2-7; D possibly corresponds to TRBD1 (5 bases). The CDR3 has 15 residues. CDR1 and CDR2 (germline): MNHEY, SVGAGI. V was pared by 0 bases and J by 2 bases, with 11 bases between. The chain's CDR3 is CASSYSTGSPYEQYF. DNA of the CDR3: TGTGCCAGCAGTTACTCTACAGGCAGCCCCTACGAGCAGTACTTC.

The rearrangement links TRBV5-1 to TRBJ1-2; 8 nucleotides align to TRBD1. This CDR3 region has 15 residues. Trimming cost V 1 base and J 6 bases; bases outside gene matches: 8. The V gene's germline CDR1 is SGHRS and CDR2 YFSETQ. DNA for the CDR3: TGCGCCAGCAGCTTGTACTCGACAGGGGAGGATGGCTACACCTTC. This encodes CASSLYSTGEDGYTF.

This clone was counted a single time. The chain couples TRBV5-6 to TRBJ1-6; TRBD1 agrees at 7 bases. Trimming cost V 0 bases and J 7 bases; bases outside gene matches: 4. This CDR3 spans 15 amino acids. Germline V gene lookup returns CDR1 SGHDT and CDR2 YYEEEE. CDR3 region: CASSLEQGLNSPLHF. In DNA, the CDR3 is TGTGCCAGCAGCTTGGAACAGGGGCTCAATTCACCCCTCCACTTT.

The chain employs TRBV9 and TRBJ2-1; maybe TRBD2 (7 bases). The CDR3 contains 14 residues. Germline V CDR1 and CDR2: SGDLS, YYNGEE. Trimming took off 3 bases at V and 1 base at J, with 8 bases between the two ends. CDR3 nucleotides: TGTGCCAGCAGCGAGGGGGGGTCCTACAATGAGCAGTTCTTC. It encodes CASSEGGSYNEQFF.

V and J are TRBV14 and TRBJ1-1; D is perhaps TRBD1 (6 bases). Germline values: CDR1 SGHDN, CDR2 FVKESK. Trimming pared 3 bases from V and 7 bases from J, leaving 18 bases between. The CDR3 has 15 amino acids. CDR3 bases: TGTGCCAGCAGCCATCTGACCAACAGGGTGAATGAAGCTTTCTTT. Its translation: CASSHLTNRVNEAFF.

This clone showed up just a few times. CDR3 protein: CASSSDRWGYTF. CDR3 nucleotides: TGTGCCAGCAGCTCGGACAGGTGGGGCTACACCTTC. This chain links TRBV9 with TRBJ1-2; TRBD1 matches 7 bases. This CDR3 is 12 amino acids long. V was clipped by 4 bases and J by 8 bases; unmatched bases: 5. Germline V gene data show CDR1 as SGDLS and CDR2 as YYNGEE.

The chain links TRBV10-3 to TRBJ1-1; 10 bases line up with TRBD1. CDR1 is ENHRY and CDR2 is SYGVKD in the germline V gene. J lost 3 bases, V lost 3 bases, and 4 bases had no gene match. The CDR3 totals 15 residues. The CDR3 bases are TGTGCCATCAGTGACCCCGGGACAGGGGACACTGAAGCTTTCTTT. Translating it yields CAISDPGTGDTEAFF.

CDR3 region: CASSLGEGLAKNIQYF. The CDR3 DNA reads as TGTGCCAGCAGCTTAGGGGAGGGATTAGCCAAAAACATTCAGTACTTC. This chain connects TRBV7-9 to TRBJ2-4, with 7 positions matching TRBD2. The CDR3 covers 16 residues. Germline CDR1 and CDR2: SEHNR and FQNEAQ (reference sequence). V was pared by 1 base and J by 0 bases, with 3 bases of the junction left unmatched.

This rearrangement joins TRBV12-3 or TRBV12-4 to TRBJ2-2; D call uncertain. This CDR3 has 13 amino acids. Trimming stripped 3 bases from V and 6 bases from J, with 8 bases between. Here the CDR3 DNA reads TGTGCCAGCAGTTTTAGTGTGGCCGGGGAGCTGTTTTTT. As protein: CASSFSVAGELFF.

The V and J genes are TRBV30 and TRBJ2-7, with 10 bases that match TRBD1. The V segment lost 3 bases and the J segment 6 bases; nucleotides outside the gene matches: 5. This CDR3 region has 13 residues. Germline CDR1 is GTSNPN and CDR2 is SVGIG (reference sequence). The CDR3 spells CAWRGTGVFEQYF. CDR3 coding DNA: TGTGCCTGGAGAGGGACAGGGGTGTTCGAGCAGTACTTC.

For this clone: Other nucleotide sequences in the sample specify the same CDR3. The CDR3 DNA sequence: TGCGCCAGCAGCCTAGGGACAGCTAACTATGGCTACACCTTC. Encoded protein: CASSLGTANYGYTF. This sequence joins TRBV4-1 and TRBJ1-2; 7 bases fit TRBD1. CDR1 MGHRA and CDR2 YSYEKL come from the germline V gene. This CDR3 contains 14 residues. J was trimmed by 0 bases and V by 4 bases; bases with no gene match: 2.

The table lists this clone with a few counts. The chain has TRBV18 and TRBJ2-7; the D gene is possibly TRBD1 (5 bases). The CDR3 extends over 14 amino acids. In germline, CDR1 is KGHSH, CDR2 LQKENI. V lost 6 bases and J 0 bases, leaving 12 bases between the germline ends. CDR3 nucleotide sequence: TGTGCCAGCTCGCCCGACAGAGGCTCCTACGAGCAGTACTTC. This sequence encodes CASSPDRGSYEQYF. The full variable domain, completed using reference TRBV18 and TRBJ2-7, is NAGVMQNPRHLVRRRGQEARLRCSPMKGHSHVYWYRQLPEEGLKFMVYLQKENIIDESGMPKERFSAEFPKEGPSILRIQQVVRGDSAAYFCASSPDRGSYEQYFGPGTRLTVT.

This clone appeared a single time. This sequence joins TRBV16 and TRBJ1-2, with D maybe TRBD1 (6 bases). The CDR3 runs to 13 residues. The V gene's germline CDR1 is KGHSY and CDR2 FQNENV. V was cut by 7 bases and J by 3 bases, with 12 bases left in between. The CDR3 DNA reads TGTGCCAGCACGAGGACAGCGGACTATGGCTACACCTTC. This encodes CASTRTADYGYTF.

The chain joins TRBV5-1 to TRBJ2-1; 11 nucleotides align to TRBD2. V trimming: 5 bases; J trimming: 6 bases; junction bases outside the gene matches: 7. The CDR3 has 15 amino acids. Looked up from germline, CDR1 is SGHRS and CDR2 is YFSETQ. For the CDR3, the DNA is TGCGCCAGCAGAGAATTAGCGGGGGGGCTCAATGAGCAGTTCTTC. This translates into CASRELAGGLNEQFF. The full variable domain, its missing parts supplied by reference TRBV5-1 and TRBJ2-1, is KAGVTQTPRYLIKTRGQQVTLSCSPISGHRSVSWYQQTPGQGLQFLFEYFSETQRNKGNFPGRFSGRQFSNSRSEMNVSTLELGDSALYLCASRELAGGLNEQFFGPGTRLTVL.

The chain recombines TRBV3-1 (or the pseudogene TRBV3-2) with TRBJ2-7, with D tentatively TRBD2 (5 bases). CDR1 and CDR2 (germline): LGHDT, YNNKEL (reference sequence). The length of the CDR3 is 15 residues. The V gene lost 3 bases and the J gene lost 2 bases, with 14 bases spanning the gap. The CDR3 DNA sequence: TGTGCCAGCAGCCACTCCTGGACGGAGGCCTACGAGCAGTACTTC. The encoded protein is CASSHSWTEAYEQYF.

The CDR3 DNA reads as TGTGCCAGCAGCTTATTGGACTATATCACAGATACGCAGTATTTT. Protein sequence: CASSLLDYITDTQYF. V usage is TRBV7-2 and J usage is TRBJ2-3; D is possibly TRBD2 (6 bases). This CDR3 is built from 15 residues. CDR1 is SGHTA, CDR2 FQGNSA, per germline. V was shortened by 2 bases and J by 2 bases, with 11 bases between the two germline ends.

The chain combines TRBV18 with TRBJ1-3; D is possibly TRBD1 (5 bases). This CDR3 is built from 16 residues. Trimming removed 0 bases at V and 4 bases at J, with 13 bases between. CDR1 and CDR2 from the germline V gene are KGHSH and LQKENI. Written as DNA, the CDR3 is TGTGCCAGCTCACCACCGGTACAGGTGGACGGAAACACCATATATTTT. Translation: CASSPPVQVDGNTIYF.

V is TRBV6-6 and J is TRBJ1-1; D possibly corresponds to TRBD1 (5 bases). CDR3 length: 11 amino acids. Germline lookup yields CDR1 MNHNY and CDR2 SVGAGI (reference sequence). The V end lost 5 bases, the J end lost 8 bases, and 9 bases lay between the germline ends. This CDR3 is CASSTGSEAFF. DNA for the CDR3: TGTGCCAGCAGTACAGGATCCGAAGCTTTCTTT.

This clone was found once. This chain links TRBV7-3 with TRBJ2-5; possible D gene TRBD1, 6 bases. This CDR3 comprises 14 residues. The V gene lost 0 bases and the J gene lost 4 bases, with 9 bases spanning the gap. The V gene's germline CDR1 is SGHTA and CDR2 FQGTGA. CDR3 in DNA: TGTGCCAGCAGCTTAACGGGGGCGTCAGAGACCCAGTACTTC. Translating it yields CASSLTGASETQYF.

The V and J genes are TRBV13 and TRBJ2-7, with 10 nucleotides matching TRBD1. The CDR3 totals 15 residues. After removal of 1 base from V and 2 bases from J, the junction contained 2 bases not matched to a gene. Germline V gives CDR1 PRHDT, CDR2 FYEKMQ (reference sequence). The CDR3 here is CASSLVGQGAYEQYF. DNA for the CDR3: TGTGCCAGCAGCTTAGTTGGACAGGGGGCCTACGAGCAGTACTTC.

A remark on this clone: Other nucleotide sequences from this sample produce the same CDR3. The V and J genes are TRBV5-1 and TRBJ2-7; TRBD1 is a possible D gene (6 bases). CDR1 is SGHRS, CDR2 YFSETQ, per germline. The CDR3 has 14 residues. The V gene lost 1 base and the J gene lost 2 bases, with 10 bases spanning the gap. CDR3 protein: CASSLRAGAYEQYF. CDR3 DNA: TGCGCCAGCAGCTTGCGGGCAGGGGCCTACGAGCAGTACTTC.